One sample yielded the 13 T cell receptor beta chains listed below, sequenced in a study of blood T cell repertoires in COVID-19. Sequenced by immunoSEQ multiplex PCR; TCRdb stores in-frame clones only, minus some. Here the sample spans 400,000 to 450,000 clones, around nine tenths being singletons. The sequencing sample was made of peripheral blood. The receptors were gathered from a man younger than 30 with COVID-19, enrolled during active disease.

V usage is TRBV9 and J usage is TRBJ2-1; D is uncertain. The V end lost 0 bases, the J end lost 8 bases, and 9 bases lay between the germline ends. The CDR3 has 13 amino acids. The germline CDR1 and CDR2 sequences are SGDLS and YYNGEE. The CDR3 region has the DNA TGTGCCAGCAGCGTAGGTGTGGAGCATGAGCAGTTCTTC. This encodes CASSVGVEHEQFF.

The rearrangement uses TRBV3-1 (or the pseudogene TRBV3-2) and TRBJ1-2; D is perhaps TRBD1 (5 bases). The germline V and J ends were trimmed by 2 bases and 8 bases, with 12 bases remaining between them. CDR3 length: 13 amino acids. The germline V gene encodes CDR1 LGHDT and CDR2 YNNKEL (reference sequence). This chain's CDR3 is CASSQYLQEGYTF. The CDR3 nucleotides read TGTGCCAGCAGCCAATACTTACAGGAGGGCTACACCTTC.

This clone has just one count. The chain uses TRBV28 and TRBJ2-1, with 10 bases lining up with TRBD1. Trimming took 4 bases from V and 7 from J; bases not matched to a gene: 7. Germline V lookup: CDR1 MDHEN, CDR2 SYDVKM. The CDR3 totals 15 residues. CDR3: CASSSSGTGVNEQFF. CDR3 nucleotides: TGTGCCAGCAGTTCCTCCGGGACAGGGGTGAATGAGCAGTTCTTC.

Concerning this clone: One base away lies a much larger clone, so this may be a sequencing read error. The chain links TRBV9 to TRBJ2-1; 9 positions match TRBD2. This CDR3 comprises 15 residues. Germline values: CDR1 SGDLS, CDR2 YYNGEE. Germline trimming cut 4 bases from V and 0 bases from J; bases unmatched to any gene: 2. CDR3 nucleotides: TGTGCCAGCAGCATTAGCGGGAGCTCCTACAATGAGCAGTTCTTC. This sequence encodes CASSISGSSYNEQFF.

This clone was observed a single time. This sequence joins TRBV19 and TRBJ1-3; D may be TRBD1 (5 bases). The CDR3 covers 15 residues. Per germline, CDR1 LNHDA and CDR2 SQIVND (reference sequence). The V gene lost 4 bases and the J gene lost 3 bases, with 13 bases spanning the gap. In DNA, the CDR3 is TGTGCCAGTAGTACAGGGTCTACGAGTGGAAACACCATATATTTT. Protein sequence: CASSTGSTSGNTIYF.

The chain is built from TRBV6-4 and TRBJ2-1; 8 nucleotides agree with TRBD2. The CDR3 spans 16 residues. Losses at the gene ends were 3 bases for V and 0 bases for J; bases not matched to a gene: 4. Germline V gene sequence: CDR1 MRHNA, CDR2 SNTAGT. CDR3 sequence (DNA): TGTGCCAGCAGTGATACCGGGACTAGCTCCTACAATGAGCAGTTCTTC. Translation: CASSDTGTSSYNEQFF.

CDR3 nucleotides: TGTGCCAGCAGCACGGGACTAGCGGGAGGAGAGCAGTACTTC. Translation gives CASSTGLAGGEQYF. V usage is TRBV11-3 and J usage is TRBJ2-7; 15 bases agree with TRBD2. CDR1 is SGHNT and CDR2 is YENEEA in the germline V gene. The ends lost 5 bases at V and 7 bases at J; junction bases unmatched: 3. The CDR3 runs 14 residues.

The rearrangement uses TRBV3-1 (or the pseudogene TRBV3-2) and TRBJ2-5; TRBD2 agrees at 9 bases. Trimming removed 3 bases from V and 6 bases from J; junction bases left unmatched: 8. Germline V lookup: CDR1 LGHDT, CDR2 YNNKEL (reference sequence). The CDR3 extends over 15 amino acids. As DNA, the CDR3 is TGTGCCAGCAGCCAGGCGGGACTAGCTATGAAGACCCAGTACTTC. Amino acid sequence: CASSQAGLAMKTQYF.

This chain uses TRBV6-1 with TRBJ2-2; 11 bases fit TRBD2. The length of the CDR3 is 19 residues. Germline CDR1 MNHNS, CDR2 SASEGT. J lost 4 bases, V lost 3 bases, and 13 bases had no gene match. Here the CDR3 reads CASSELLLAGDRATGELFF. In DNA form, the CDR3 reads TGTGCCAGCAGTGAGCTCCTACTAGCGGGAGATAGGGCCACCGGGGAGCTGTTTTTT.

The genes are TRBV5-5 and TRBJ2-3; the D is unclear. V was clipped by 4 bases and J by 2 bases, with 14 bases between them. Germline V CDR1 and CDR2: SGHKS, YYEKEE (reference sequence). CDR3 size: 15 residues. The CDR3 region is CASSLVNRFTDTQYF. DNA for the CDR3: TGTGCCAGCAGCCTGGTAAATCGTTTCACAGATACGCAGTATTTT.

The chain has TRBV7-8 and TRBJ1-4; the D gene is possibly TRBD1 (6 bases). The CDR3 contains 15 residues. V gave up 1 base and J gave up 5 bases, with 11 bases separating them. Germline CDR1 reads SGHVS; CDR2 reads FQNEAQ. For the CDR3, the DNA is TGTGCCAGCAGCTTAGACAGGGTTGGGAATGAAAAACTGTTTTTT. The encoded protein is CASSLDRVGNEKLFF.

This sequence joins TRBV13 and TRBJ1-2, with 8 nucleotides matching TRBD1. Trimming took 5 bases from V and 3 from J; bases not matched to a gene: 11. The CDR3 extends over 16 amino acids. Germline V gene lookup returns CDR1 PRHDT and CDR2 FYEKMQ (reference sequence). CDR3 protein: CASSDSGTGRDYGYTF. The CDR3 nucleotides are TGTGCCAGCAGCGACTCCGGGACAGGAAGAGACTATGGCTACACCTTC. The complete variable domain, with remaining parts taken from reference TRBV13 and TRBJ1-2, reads AAGVIQSPRHLIKEKRETATLKCYPIPRHDTVYWYQQGPGQDPQFLISFYEKMQSDKGSIPDRFSAQQFSDYHSELNMSSLELGDSALYFCASSDSGTGRDYGYTFGSGTRLTVV.

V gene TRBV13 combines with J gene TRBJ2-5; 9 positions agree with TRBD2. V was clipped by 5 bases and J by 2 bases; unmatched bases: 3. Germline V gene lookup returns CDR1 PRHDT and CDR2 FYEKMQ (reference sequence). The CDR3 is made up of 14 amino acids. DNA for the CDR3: TGTGCCAGCAGCCCTAGCGGGGCGCAAGAGACCCAGTACTTC. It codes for CASSPSGAQETQYF.